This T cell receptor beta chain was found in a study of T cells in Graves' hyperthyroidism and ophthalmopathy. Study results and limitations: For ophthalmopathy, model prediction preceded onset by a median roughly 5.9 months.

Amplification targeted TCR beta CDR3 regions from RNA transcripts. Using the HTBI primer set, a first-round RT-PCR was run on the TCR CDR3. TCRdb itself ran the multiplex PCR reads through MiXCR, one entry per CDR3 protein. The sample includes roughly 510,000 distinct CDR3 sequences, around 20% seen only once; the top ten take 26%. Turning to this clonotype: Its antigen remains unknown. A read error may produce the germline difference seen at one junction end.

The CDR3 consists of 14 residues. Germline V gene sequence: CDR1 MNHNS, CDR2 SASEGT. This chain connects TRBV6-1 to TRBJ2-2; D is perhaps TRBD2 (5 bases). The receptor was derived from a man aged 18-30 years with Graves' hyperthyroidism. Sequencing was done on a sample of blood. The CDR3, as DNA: TGTGTCAGCAGCCAGACTAAGAACACCGGGGAGCTGTTTTTT. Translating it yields CVSSQTKNTGELFF.